What follows are 28 T cell receptor beta chains derived from one specimen sequenced in a study of T cell repertoires in cytomegalovirus infection. TCRdb reprocessed the reads with MiXCR, giving one entry per CDR3 protein. There are some 220,000 distinct CDR3 sequences in the sample; about 12% occur only once, and roughly 1.7% lies in the top ten. Sequencing input: PBMCs. These receptors originate from a human donor in good health (CMV status not recorded). Some clones in this sample may be carry-over from other donors' samples.

DNA of the CDR3: TGTGCCATCACTCCAGGCCCTGGGGCCAACGTCCTGACTTTC. It is translated as CAITPGPGANVLTF. The V call is TRBV10-3, the J call TRBJ2-6; D call uncertain. CDR3 length: 14 residues. Per the germline V gene, CDR1 is ENHRY and CDR2 is SYGVKD. Between the trimmed V and J ends, which lost 7 bases and 2 bases, there was a span of 9 bases.

This clonotype was seen repeatedly, ten times or more. The CDR3 DNA sequence: TGTGCCAGCAGTTATCGCCCCCAGGGGGGACCTGGGGCCAACGTCCTGACTTTC. It specifies CASSYRPQGGPGANVLTF. The V gene is TRBV6-5, the J gene TRBJ2-6; maybe TRBD1 (7 bases). Trimming removed 3 bases from V and 2 bases from J, with 17 bases in between. Germline CDR1 MNHEY, CDR2 SVGAGI. This CDR3 comprises 18 residues.

The chain has TRBV29-1 and TRBJ1-1; D call uncertain. This CDR3 is 9 amino acids long. Deletions cut 3 bases from V and 7 bases from J, with 3 bases between. CDR1 and CDR2 (germline): SQVTM, ANQGSEA. The CDR3 protein is CSVESEAFF. Written as DNA, the CDR3 is TGCAGCGTTGAGAGTGAAGCTTTCTTT.

In this sample, this clonotype turned up many times. The V and J genes are TRBV7-2 and TRBJ2-5; D is unclear. Trimming removed 4 bases from V and 4 bases from J, with 7 bases in between. The CDR3 is made up of 12 amino acids. Germline-derived CDR1 and CDR2 are SGHTA and FQGNSA. CDR3 nucleotide sequence: TGTGCCAGCAGCTCTCCCCGAGAGACCCAGTACTTC. Its translation is CASSSPRETQYF.

In its sample, this clonotype was seen a few times. The chain uses TRBV20-1 and TRBJ2-6, with D possibly matching TRBD1 (5 bases). Trimming removed 0 bases from V and 2 bases from J, with 8 bases in between. From germline, CDR1 is DFQATT and CDR2 SNEGSKA (reference sequence). The CDR3 loop spans 15 amino acids. Written as DNA, the CDR3 is TGCAGTGCTAGAGATGGCAGGGCTGGGGCCAACGTCCTGACTTTC. It codes for CSARDGRAGANVLTF.

The gene calls are TRBV10-3 and TRBJ1-1, with 10 bases fitting TRBD1. V shed 3 bases and J 5 bases; nucleotides not matched to a gene: 6. The germline V gene encodes CDR1 ENHRY and CDR2 SYGVKD. The length of the CDR3 is 15 residues. CDR3 DNA sequence: TGTGCCATCAGTGAATGGACAGGGGGGAATACTGAAGCTTTCTTT. Translated: CAISEWTGGNTEAFF.

The sample holds many counts of this clonotype. The genes are TRBV28 and TRBJ2-1, with 8 positions matching TRBD1. Trimming removed 7 bases from V and 6 bases from J; junction bases left unmatched: 8. CDR1 is MDHEN, CDR2 SYDVKM, per germline. The CDR3 consists of 14 residues. The CDR3 sequence: CASTLTGERNEQFF. In DNA form, the CDR3 reads TGTGCCAGCACTCTGACAGGGGAGCGCAATGAGCAGTTCTTC.

This clonotype came up many times. The CDR3 DNA reads as TGTGCCAGCAGTCCAGGTGGCGGGAGTGTCAATGAGCAGTTCTTC. Translated, it gives CASSPGGGSVNEQFF. The rearrangement uses TRBV28 and TRBJ2-1, with TRBD2 matching 7 bases. V gave up 5 bases and J gave up 6 bases; unmatched junction bases: 10. The CDR3 covers 15 residues. Germline V gives CDR1 MDHEN, CDR2 SYDVKM.

This sequence joins TRBV10-3 and TRBJ2-3, with no clear D. Germline V gene sequence: CDR1 ENHRY, CDR2 SYGVKD. The CDR3 consists of 13 residues. The germline V and J ends were trimmed by 6 bases and 2 bases, with 9 bases remaining between them. CDR3 region: CAIRPGLTDTQYF. DNA for the CDR3: TGTGCCATCAGACCAGGCCTCACAGATACGCAGTATTTT.

This clonotype was observed at least ten times. The V and J genes are TRBV29-1 and TRBJ2-3; 8 positions agree with TRBD1. The CDR3 has 14 residues. After removal of 6 bases from V and 3 bases from J, the junction contained 8 bases not matched to a gene. Germline V lookup: CDR1 SQVTM, CDR2 ANQGSEA. In DNA, the CDR3 is TGCAGCGTGAGACAGGGGAGAGAAACAGATACGCAGTATTTT. It encodes CSVRQGRETDTQYF.

The chain is built from TRBV29-1 and TRBJ2-5; either TRBD1 or TRBD2 may supply D (5 bases each). Looked up from germline, CDR1 is SQVTM and CDR2 is ANQGSEA. V was cut by 7 bases and J by 4 bases, with 13 bases left in between. This CDR3 comprises 12 residues. DNA for the CDR3: TGCAGCGCTGGGGACGCCGGAGAGACCCAGTACTTC. It codes for CSAGDAGETQYF.

This clonotype was seen repeatedly, ten times or more. This chain uses TRBV28 with TRBJ2-1; D unclear. Trimming removed 3 bases from V and 7 bases from J, with 7 bases in between. This CDR3 comprises 12 residues. Germline lookup yields CDR1 MDHEN and CDR2 SYDVKM. CDR3: CASSLGWNEQFF. The CDR3 DNA sequence: TGTGCCAGCAGTTTGGGGTGGAATGAGCAGTTCTTC.

This clonotype occurred many times. This chain joins TRBV7-2 and TRBJ2-3; 10 nucleotides agree with TRBD2. The V segment lost 3 bases and the J segment 2 bases; nucleotides outside the gene matches: 5. The CDR3 totals 16 residues. Germline CDR1 and CDR2: SGHTA and FQGNSA. CDR3 amino acids: CASSFSTSGDTDTQYF. The CDR3 DNA reads as TGTGCCAGCAGCTTCTCCACTAGCGGGGACACAGATACGCAGTATTTT.

This clonotype was recorded at least ten times. The chain carries TRBV7-2 and TRBJ1-1; a weak D match, TRBD1 (5 bases). The V gene lost 3 bases and the J gene lost 0 bases, with 11 bases spanning the gap. The CDR3 runs 15 residues. The germline CDR1 and CDR2 sequences are SGHTA and FQGNSA. The CDR3 region is CASSFYSGMNTEAFF. The CDR3 DNA sequence: TGTGCCAGCAGCTTTTATTCAGGGATGAACACTGAAGCTTTCTTT.

This clonotype was counted many times. The chain employs TRBV7-3 and TRBJ1-2; 9 bases map to TRBD1. The CDR3 is 14 amino acids. After removal of 5 bases from V and 7 bases from J, the junction contained 8 bases not matched to a gene. Germline CDR1 is SGHTA and CDR2 is FQGTGA. The CDR3 is CASSPQGQGTGYTF. Here the CDR3 DNA reads TGTGCCAGCAGCCCACAAGGACAGGGGACTGGCTACACCTTC.

This clonotype was found many times. V gene TRBV6-1 combines with J gene TRBJ2-7; D ambiguous. Germline CDR1 and CDR2: MNHNS and SASEGT. V lost 4 bases to trimming and J lost 0 bases, with 10 bases between them. The CDR3 length is 14 residues. The CDR3, as DNA: TGTGCCAGCAGTGCCGAGACAATCTCCTACGAGCAGTACTTC. It is translated as CASSAETISYEQYF.

This clonotype has at least ten counts. This chain joins TRBV28 and TRBJ1-4, with D possibly matching TRBD1 (6 bases). Looked up from germline, CDR1 is MDHEN and CDR2 is SYDVKM. There are 14 residues in the CDR3. Between the trimmed V and J ends, which lost 6 bases and 8 bases, there was a span of 16 bases. The CDR3 bases are TGTGCCAGCAGCCCTACAGGGCTCCGGGAAAAACTGTTTTTT. Amino acid sequence: CASSPTGLREKLFF.

This clonotype appeared many times. This CDR3 reads CASSWDPRREQFF. CDR3 DNA: TGTGCCAGCAGCTGGGATCCCAGACGGGAGCAGTTCTTC. This chain links TRBV7-2 with TRBJ2-1; D is ambiguous. The CDR3 is 13 residues long. Germline V lookup: CDR1 SGHTA, CDR2 FQGNSA. V dropped 4 bases and J dropped 10 bases, with 14 bases sitting between them.

This clonotype was seen ten or more times. The chain combines TRBV7-2 with TRBJ1-1; D not resolved. CDR1 and CDR2 (germline): SGHTA, FQGNSA. With 5 bases removed from V and 11 bases from J, the gap between germline ends came to 18 bases. The CDR3 extends over 13 amino acids. In DNA, the CDR3 is TGTGCCAGCAGCCCGAGCGGGAGAACTTGGGCTTTCTTT. This codes for CASSPSGRTWAFF.

This clonotype was counted between two and nine times. This chain uses TRBV20-1 with TRBJ2-2; perhaps TRBD2 as D (5 bases). This CDR3 has 13 residues. Germline assignment: CDR1 DFQATT and CDR2 SNEGSKA (reference sequence). V lost 5 bases and J 4 bases, leaving 11 bases between the germline ends. DNA of the CDR3: TGCAGTGCTCCCTTCCGGGGCACCGGGGAGCTGTTTTTT. It specifies CSAPFRGTGELFF.

This clonotype was found many times. V gene TRBV10-3 combines with J gene TRBJ2-7; 14 positions agree with TRBD2. Germline lookup yields CDR1 ENHRY and CDR2 SYGVKD. J lost 2 bases, V lost 1 base, and 4 bases had no gene match. This CDR3 is built from 17 residues. This CDR3 is CAISEYRTSGGPYEQYF. DNA of the CDR3: TGTGCCATCAGTGAGTATCGGACTAGCGGGGGGCCCTACGAGCAGTACTTC.

This clonotype occurred many times. CDR3 sequence (DNA): TGTGCCAGCAGCCGCAGGAGGGAAGTCGCCGGGGAGCTGTTTTTT. Its protein is CASSRRREVAGELFF. The chain links TRBV7-3 to TRBJ2-2; perhaps TRBD2 as D (6 bases). The CDR3 is 15 residues long. Germline CDR1 reads SGHTA; CDR2 reads FQGTGA. Between the trimmed V and J ends, which lost 5 bases and 6 bases, there was a span of 16 bases.

This clonotype was detected many times. Here the CDR3 reads CASSLWKGATNEKLFF. The CDR3 DNA follows: TGTGCCAGCAGCTTATGGAAGGGGGCAACTAATGAAAAACTGTTTTTT. The chain uses TRBV7-2 and TRBJ1-4; the D gene is possibly TRBD1 (6 bases). CDR3 size: 16 residues. Trimming took off 2 bases at V and 0 bases at J, with 10 bases between the two ends. Germline CDR1 SGHTA, CDR2 FQGNSA.

This clonotype was recorded many times. This chain connects TRBV7-3 to TRBJ2-2; tentatively, D is TRBD1 (5 bases). Looked up from germline, CDR1 is SGHTA and CDR2 is FQGTGA. V dropped 3 bases and J dropped 5 bases, with 10 bases sitting between them. The CDR3 is 14 amino acids. CDR3 sequence (DNA): TGTGCCAGCAGCTTGAAGACAGCAACCGGGGAGCTGTTTTTT. Encoded protein: CASSLKTATGELFF.

This clonotype was seen at least ten times. V is TRBV19 and J is TRBJ2-3, with 7 bases matching TRBD1. In germline, CDR1 is LNHDA, CDR2 SQIVND (reference sequence). This CDR3 is built from 19 residues. J gave up 2 bases and V 6 bases, and 20 bases lay outside the gene matches. This CDR3 reads CASSRQGRMARPSTDTQYF. The CDR3 DNA follows: TGTGCCAGTAGCCGACAGGGAAGGATGGCGCGGCCCTCCACAGATACGCAGTATTTT. Filled out from reference TRBV19 and TRBJ2-3, the complete variable domain reads DGGITQSPKYLFRKEGQNVTLSCEQNLNHDAMYWYRQDPGQGLRLIYYSQIVNDFQKGDIAEGYSVSREKKESFPLTVTSAQKNPTAFYLCASSRQGRMARPSTDTQYFGPGTRLTVL.

The genes are TRBV19 and TRBJ1-6, with D perhaps TRBD1 (5 bases). This CDR3 spans 15 amino acids. V was cut by 4 bases and J by 9 bases, with 16 bases left in between. From germline, CDR1 is LNHDA and CDR2 SQIVND (reference sequence). CDR3 coding DNA: TGTGCCAGTAGTACCTCCGGGACCGAACCTTCACCCCTCCACTTT. Translation gives CASSTSGTEPSPLHF.

This chain connects TRBV2 to TRBJ1-5; D is undetermined. V was cut by 5 bases and J by 3 bases, with 8 bases left in between. The CDR3 has 13 residues. Germline V gives CDR1 SNHLY, CDR2 FYNNEI. The CDR3 DNA sequence: TGTGCCAGCAGTTCCTTCATCAATCAGCCCCAGCATTTT. This sequence encodes CASSSFINQPQHF.

This clonotype was seen a handful of times. The CDR3 DNA sequence: TGCAGTGTCCCGTCGGGACAGGGCAATCAGCCCCAGCATTTT. Protein sequence: CSVPSGQGNQPQHF. The chain employs TRBV20-1 and TRBJ1-5; TRBD1 aligns across 8 bases. The germline CDR1 and CDR2 sequences are DFQATT and SNEGSKA (reference sequence). V dropped 7 bases and J dropped 2; count of bases not matched to a gene: 7. This CDR3 comprises 14 residues.